This T cell receptor (beta chain) is drawn from a study of spatial heterogeneity in lung cancer. Study-level information: Raw-read counts averaged over ten per unique TCR and UMI combination. Study-level results: Resection blood, more than follow-up blood, showed ubiquitous expanded tumor TCRs.

Stated time point: blood at routine non-recurrence follow-up after resection. Whole RNA from tumor, nontumor lung or frozen PBMC was sequenced unsorted. Via MiXCR, TCRdb re-called the 5' RACE reads, giving one row per CDR3 protein. Here the sample spans tens of thousands of distinct CDR3 sequences, 4.5% to 7.5% being singletons. About this clonotype itself: No antigen is known for it.

Germline V CDR1 and CDR2: SGDLS, YYNGEE. With V trimmed by 4 bases and J by 0 bases, 11 bases remained unmatched. The CDR3 totals 18 residues. This chain uses TRBV9 with TRBJ2-5, with 11 bases fitting TRBD2. Sample: PBMCs, taken at follow-up. The TCR comes from a male donor with early-stage non-small cell lung cancer. The DNA of the CDR3 is TGTGCCAGCAGCTCCCCAGGGACTAGCGGACAGTACCAAGAGACCCAGTACTTC. Protein product: CASSSPGTSGQYQETQYF.